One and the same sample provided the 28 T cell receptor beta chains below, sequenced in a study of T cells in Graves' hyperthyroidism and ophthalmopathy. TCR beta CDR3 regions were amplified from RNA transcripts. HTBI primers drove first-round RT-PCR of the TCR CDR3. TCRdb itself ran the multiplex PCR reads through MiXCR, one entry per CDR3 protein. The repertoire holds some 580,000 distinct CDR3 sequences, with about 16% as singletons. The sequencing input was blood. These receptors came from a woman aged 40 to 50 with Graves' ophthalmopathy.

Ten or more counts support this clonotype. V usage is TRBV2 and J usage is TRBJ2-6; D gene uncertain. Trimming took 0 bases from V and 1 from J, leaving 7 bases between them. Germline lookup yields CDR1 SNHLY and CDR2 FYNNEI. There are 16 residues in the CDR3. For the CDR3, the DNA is TGTGCCAGCAGTGAAGCGTTAGGGTCTGGGGCCAACGTCCTGACTTTC. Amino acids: CASSEALGSGANVLTF.

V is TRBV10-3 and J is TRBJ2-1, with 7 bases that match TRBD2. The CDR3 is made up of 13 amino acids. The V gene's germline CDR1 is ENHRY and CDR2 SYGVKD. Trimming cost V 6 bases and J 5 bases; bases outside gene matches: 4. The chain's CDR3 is CAIRSGGNNEQFF. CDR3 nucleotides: TGTGCCATCAGATCCGGGGGGAACAATGAGCAGTTCTTC.

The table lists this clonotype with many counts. CDR3: CASYRKNTEAFF. DNA of the CDR3: TGTGCCAGTTATCGGAAGAACACTGAAGCTTTCTTT. The gene calls are TRBV2 and TRBJ1-1; D is ambiguous. The CDR3 covers 12 residues. In germline, CDR1 is SNHLY, CDR2 FYNNEI. V dropped 9 bases and J dropped 1 base, with 9 bases sitting between them.

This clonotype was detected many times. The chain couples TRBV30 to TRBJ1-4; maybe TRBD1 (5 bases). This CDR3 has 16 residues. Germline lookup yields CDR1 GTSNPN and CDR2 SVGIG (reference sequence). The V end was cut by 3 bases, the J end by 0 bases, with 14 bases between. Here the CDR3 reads CAWSSDSYTTNEKLFF. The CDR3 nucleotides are TGTGCCTGGAGCTCAGACAGCTATACAACTAATGAAAAACTGTTTTTT.

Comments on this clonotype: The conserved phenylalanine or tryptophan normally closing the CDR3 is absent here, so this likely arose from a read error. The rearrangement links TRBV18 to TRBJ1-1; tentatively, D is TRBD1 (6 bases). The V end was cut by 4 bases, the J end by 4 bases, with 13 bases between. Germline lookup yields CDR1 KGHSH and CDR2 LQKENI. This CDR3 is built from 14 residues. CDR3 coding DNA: TGTGCCAGCTCACTTCGGACAGCGATCACTGAAGCTTTCTTG. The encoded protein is CASSLRTAITEAFL.

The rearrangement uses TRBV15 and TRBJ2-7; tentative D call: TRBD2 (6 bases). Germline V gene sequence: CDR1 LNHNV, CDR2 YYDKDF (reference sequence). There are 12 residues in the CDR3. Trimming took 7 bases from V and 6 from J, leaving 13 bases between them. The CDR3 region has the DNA TGTGCCACCACGGAGGGAACGGGCGAGCAGTACTTC. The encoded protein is CATTEGTGEQYF.

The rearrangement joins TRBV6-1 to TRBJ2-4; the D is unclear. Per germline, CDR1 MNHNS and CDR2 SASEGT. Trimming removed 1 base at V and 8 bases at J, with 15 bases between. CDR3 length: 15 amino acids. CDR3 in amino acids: CASSEGNRRWDIQYF. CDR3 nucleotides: TGTGCCAGCAGTGAAGGAAACCGCAGATGGGACATTCAGTACTTC.

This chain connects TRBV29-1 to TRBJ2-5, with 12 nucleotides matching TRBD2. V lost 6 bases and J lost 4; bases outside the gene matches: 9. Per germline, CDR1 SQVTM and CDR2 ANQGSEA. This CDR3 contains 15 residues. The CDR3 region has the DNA TGCAGCGTGTCCGCTAGCGGGGGGGCCGGAGAGACCCAGTACTTC. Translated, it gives CSVSASGGAGETQYF. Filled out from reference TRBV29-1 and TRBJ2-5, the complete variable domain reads SAVISQKPSRDICQRGTSLTIQCQVDSQVTMMFWYRQQPGQSLTLIATANQGSEATYESGFVIDKFPISRPNLTFSTLTVSNMSPEDSSIYLCSVSASGGAGETQYFGPGTRLLVL.

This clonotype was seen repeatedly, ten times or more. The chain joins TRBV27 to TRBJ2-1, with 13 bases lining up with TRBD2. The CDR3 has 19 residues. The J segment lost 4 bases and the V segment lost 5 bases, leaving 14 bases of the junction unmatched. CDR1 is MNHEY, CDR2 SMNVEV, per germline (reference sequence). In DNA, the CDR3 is TGTGCCAGCAGTACCGTAAGGGGACTAGCGGGGCTGACTTACAATGAGCAGTTCTTC. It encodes CASSTVRGLAGLTYNEQFF.

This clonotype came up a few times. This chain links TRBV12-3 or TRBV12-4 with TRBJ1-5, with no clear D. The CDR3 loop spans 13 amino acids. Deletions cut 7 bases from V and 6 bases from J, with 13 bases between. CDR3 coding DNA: TGTGCCAGCATTAAGGGATCGGGTCAGCCCCAGCATTTT. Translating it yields CASIKGSGQPQHF.

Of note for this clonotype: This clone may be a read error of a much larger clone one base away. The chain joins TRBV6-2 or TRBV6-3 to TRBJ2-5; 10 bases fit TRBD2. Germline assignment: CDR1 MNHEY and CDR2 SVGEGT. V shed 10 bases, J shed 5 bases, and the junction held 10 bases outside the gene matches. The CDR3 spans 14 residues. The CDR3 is CANSEGLAYETQYF. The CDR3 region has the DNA TGTGCCAACAGCGAGGGACTAGCGTACGAGACCCAGTACTTC.

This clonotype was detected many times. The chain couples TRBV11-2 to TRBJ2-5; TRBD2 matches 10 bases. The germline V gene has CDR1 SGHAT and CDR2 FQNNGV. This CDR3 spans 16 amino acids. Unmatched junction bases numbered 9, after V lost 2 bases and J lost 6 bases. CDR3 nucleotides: TGTGCCAGCAGCTTACTCAGCGGGGGGGCGTTAAAGACCCAGTACTTC. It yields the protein CASSLLSGGALKTQYF.

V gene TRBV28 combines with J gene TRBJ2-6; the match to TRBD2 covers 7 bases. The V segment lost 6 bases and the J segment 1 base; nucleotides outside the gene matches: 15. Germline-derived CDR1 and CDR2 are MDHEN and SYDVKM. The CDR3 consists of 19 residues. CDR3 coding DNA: TGTGCCAGCAGGGGAGGGATTGGGGACGCCACTTCTGGGGCCAACGTCCTGACTTTC. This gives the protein CASRGGIGDATSGANVLTF.

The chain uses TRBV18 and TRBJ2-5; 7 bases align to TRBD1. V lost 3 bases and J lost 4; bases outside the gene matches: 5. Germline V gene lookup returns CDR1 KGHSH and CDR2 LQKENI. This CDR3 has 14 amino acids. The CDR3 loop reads CASSPDDRVETQYF. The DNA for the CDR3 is TGTGCCAGCTCACCGGATGACAGGGTAGAGACCCAGTACTTC.

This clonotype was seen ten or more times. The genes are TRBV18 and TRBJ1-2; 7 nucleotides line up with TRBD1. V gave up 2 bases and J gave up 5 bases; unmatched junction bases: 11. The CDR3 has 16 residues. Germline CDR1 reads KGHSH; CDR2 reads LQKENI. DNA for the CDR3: TGTGCCAGCTCACCATCGGCGGGACAGTTAACGTATGGCTACACCTTC. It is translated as CASSPSAGQLTYGYTF. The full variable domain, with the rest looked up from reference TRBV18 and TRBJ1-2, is NAGVMQNPRHLVRRRGQEARLRCSPMKGHSHVYWYRQLPEEGLKFMVYLQKENIIDESGMPKERFSAEFPKEGPSILRIQQVVRGDSAAYFCASSPSAGQLTYGYTFGSGTRLTVV.

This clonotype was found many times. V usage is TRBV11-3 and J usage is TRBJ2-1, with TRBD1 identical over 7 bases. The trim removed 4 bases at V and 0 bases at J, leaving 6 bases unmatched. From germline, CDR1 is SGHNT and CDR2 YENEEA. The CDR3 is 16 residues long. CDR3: CASSSKTGSSYNEQFF. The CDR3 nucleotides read TGTGCCAGCAGCTCCAAGACAGGGAGCTCCTACAATGAGCAGTTCTTC.

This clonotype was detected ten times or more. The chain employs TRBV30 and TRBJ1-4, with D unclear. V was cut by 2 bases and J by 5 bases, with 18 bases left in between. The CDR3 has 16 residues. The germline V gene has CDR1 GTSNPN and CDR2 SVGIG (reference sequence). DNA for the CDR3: TGTGCCTGGAGTATAGGAGGCAATTGGGAAAATGAAAAACTGTTTTTT. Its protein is CAWSIGGNWENEKLFF.

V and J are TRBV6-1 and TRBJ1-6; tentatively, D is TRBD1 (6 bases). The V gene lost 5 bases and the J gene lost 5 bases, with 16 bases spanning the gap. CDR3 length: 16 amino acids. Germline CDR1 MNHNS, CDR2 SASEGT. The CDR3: CASSYGGHRDNSPLHF. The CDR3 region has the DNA TGTGCCAGCAGTTACGGTGGCCACAGGGATAATTCACCCCTCCACTTT.

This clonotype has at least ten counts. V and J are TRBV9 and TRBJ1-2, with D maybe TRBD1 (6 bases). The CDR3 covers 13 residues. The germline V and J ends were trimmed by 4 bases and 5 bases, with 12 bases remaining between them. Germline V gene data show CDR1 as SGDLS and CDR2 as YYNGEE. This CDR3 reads CASSPTGQYGYTF. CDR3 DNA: TGTGCCAGCAGCCCTACCGGACAGTATGGCTACACCTTC.

CDR3 protein: CASSQALQLPEYNEQFF. DNA for the CDR3: TGTGCCAGCAGCCAAGCATTACAGCTGCCCGAATACAATGAGCAGTTCTTC. The chain joins TRBV4-2 to TRBJ2-1; D is uncertain. Germline CDR1 is LGHNA and CDR2 is YNFKEQ. The CDR3 runs to 17 residues. V was cut by 1 base and J by 4 bases, with 17 bases left in between.

CDR3 protein: CASSPDLYNEQFF. In DNA form, the CDR3 reads TGTGCCAGCAGTCCGGACTTATACAATGAGCAGTTCTTC. The chain carries TRBV12-3 or TRBV12-4 and TRBJ2-1; the D gene is possibly TRBD2 (5 bases). The CDR3 runs 13 residues. V lost 5 bases to trimming and J lost 4 bases, with 9 bases between them.

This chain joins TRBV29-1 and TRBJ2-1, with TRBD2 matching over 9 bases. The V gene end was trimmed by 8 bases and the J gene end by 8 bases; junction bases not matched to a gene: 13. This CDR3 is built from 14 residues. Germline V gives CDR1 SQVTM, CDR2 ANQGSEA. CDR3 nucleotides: TGCAGCCATAGCGGGGGAGGGCCTGGATATGAGCAGTTCTTC. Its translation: CSHSGGGPGYEQFF.

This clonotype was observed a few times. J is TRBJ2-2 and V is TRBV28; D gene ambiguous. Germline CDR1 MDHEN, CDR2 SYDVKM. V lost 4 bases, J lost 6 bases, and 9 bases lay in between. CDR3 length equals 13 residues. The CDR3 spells CASSYGLAGELFF. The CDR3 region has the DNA TGTGCCAGCAGTTACGGGTTGGCCGGGGAGCTGTTTTTT.

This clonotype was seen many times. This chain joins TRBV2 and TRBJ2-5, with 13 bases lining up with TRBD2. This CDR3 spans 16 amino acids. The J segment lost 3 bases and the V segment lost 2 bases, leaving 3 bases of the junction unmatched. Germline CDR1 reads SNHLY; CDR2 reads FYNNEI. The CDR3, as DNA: TGTGCCAGCAGTGAAATCGGGACTAGCGGGAAAGAGACCCAGTACTTC. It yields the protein CASSEIGTSGKETQYF.

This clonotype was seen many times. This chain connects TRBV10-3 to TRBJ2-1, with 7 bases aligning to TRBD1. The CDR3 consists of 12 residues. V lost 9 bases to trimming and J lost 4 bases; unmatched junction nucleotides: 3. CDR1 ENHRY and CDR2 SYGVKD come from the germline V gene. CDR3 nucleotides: TGTGCCATAGCGACAGGGTACAATGAGCAGTTCTTC. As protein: CAIATGYNEQFF.

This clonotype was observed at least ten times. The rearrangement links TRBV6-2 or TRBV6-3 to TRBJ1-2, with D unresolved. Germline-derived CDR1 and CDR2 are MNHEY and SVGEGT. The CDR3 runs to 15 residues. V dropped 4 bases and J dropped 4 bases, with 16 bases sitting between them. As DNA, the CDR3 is TGTGCCAGCAGTTCCACGGCCCCCAGCGGCTATGGCTACACCTTC. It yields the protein CASSSTAPSGYGYTF.

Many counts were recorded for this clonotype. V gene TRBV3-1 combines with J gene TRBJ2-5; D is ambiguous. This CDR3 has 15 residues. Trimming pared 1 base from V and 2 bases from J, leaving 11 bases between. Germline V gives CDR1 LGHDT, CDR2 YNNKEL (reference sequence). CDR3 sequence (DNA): TGTGCCAGCAGCCAAGTCACGGGTCGTCAAGAGACCCAGTACTTC. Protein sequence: CASSQVTGRQETQYF.

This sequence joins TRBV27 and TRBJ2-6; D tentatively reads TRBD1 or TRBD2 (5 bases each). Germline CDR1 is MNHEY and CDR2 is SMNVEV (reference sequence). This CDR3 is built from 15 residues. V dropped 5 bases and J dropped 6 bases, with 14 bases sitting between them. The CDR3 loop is CASSPRGPEANVLTF. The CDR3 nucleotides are TGTGCCAGCAGTCCCCGGGGCCCCGAGGCCAACGTCCTGACTTTC. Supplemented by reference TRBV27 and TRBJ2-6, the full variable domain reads EAQVTQNPRYLITVTGKKLTVTCSQNMNHEYMSWYRQDPGLGLRQIYYSMNVEVTDKGDVPEGYKVSRKEKRNFPLILESPSPNQTSLYFCASSPRGPEANVLTFGAGSRLTVL.